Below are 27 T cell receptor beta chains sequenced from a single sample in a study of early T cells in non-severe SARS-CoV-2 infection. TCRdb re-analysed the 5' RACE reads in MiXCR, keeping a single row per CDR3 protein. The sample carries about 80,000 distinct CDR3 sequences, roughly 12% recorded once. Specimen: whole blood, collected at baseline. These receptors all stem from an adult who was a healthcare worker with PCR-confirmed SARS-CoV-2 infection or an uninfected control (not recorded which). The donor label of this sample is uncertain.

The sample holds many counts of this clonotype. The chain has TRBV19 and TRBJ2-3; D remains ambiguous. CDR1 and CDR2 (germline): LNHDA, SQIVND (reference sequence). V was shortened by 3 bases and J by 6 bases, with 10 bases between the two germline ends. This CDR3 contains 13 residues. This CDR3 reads CASSMLSSDTQYF. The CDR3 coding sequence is TGTGCCAGTAGTATGCTATCGTCTGATACGCAGTATTTT.

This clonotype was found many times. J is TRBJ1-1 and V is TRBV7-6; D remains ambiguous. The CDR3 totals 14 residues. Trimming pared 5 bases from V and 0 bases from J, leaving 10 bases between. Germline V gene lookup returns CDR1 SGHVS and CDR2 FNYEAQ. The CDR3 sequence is CASSAFSMNTEAFF. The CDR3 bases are TGTGCCAGCAGCGCATTTAGCATGAACACTGAAGCTTTCTTT. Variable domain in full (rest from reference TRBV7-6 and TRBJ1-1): GAGVSQSPRYKVTKRGQDVALRCDPISGHVSLYWYRQALGQGPEFLTYFNYEAQQDKSGLPNDRFSAERPEGSISTLTIQRTEQRDSAMYRCASSAFSMNTEAFFGQGTRLTVV.

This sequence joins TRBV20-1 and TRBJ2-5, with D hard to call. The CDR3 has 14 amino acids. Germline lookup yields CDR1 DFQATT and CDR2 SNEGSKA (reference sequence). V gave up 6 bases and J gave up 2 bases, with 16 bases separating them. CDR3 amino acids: CSAPFPNRQETQYF. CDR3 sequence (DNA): TGCAGTGCCCCCTTCCCCAACCGTCAAGAGACCCAGTACTTC.

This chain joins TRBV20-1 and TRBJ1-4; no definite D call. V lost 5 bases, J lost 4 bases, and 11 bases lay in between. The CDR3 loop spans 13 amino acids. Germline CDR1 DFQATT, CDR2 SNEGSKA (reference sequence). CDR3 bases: TGCAGTGCTCAGCGGACCATTAATGAAAAACTGTTTTTT. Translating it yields CSAQRTINEKLFF.

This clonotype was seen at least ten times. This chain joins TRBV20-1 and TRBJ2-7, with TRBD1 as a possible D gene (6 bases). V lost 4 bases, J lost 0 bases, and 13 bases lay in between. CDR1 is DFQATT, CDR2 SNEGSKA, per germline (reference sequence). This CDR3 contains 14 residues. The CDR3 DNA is TGCAGTGCTAAGGGACATACGAGCTCCTACGAGCAGTACTTC. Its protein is CSAKGHTSSYEQYF.

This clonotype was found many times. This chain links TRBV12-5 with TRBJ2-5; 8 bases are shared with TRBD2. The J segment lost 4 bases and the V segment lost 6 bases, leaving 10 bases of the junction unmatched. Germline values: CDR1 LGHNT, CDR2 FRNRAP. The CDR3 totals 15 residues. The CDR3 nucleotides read TGTGCTAGTGGGTACTACGGGGGGGGCGCAGAGACCCAGTACTTC. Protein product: CASGYYGGGAETQYF.

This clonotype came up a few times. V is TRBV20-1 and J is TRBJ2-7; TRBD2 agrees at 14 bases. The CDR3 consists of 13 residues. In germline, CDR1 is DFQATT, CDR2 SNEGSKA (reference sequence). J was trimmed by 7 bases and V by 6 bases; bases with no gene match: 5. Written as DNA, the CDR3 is TGCAGTGCCCTTAGGACTAGCGGGGGGGAGCAGTACTTC. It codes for CSALRTSGGEQYF.

The CDR3 bases are TGCGCCAGCAGCGTCGACGGTCCTAATTCACCCCTCCACTTT. It encodes CASSVDGPNSPLHF. V and J are TRBV10-2 and TRBJ1-6; D remains unclear. Germline V gene lookup returns CDR1 WSHSY and CDR2 SAAADI. V was shortened by 6 bases and J by 6 bases, with 12 bases between the two germline ends. The CDR3 consists of 14 residues.

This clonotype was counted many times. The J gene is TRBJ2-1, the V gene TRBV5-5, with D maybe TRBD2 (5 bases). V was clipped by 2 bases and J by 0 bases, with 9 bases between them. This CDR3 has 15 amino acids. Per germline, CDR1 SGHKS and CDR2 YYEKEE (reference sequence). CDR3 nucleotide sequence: TGTGCCAGCAGCTTAAGCGGTAACTCCTACAATGAGCAGTTCTTC. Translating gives CASSLSGNSYNEQFF.

The CDR3 coding sequence is TGTGCCAGCAAATCACAGGGGAACACTGAAGCTTTCTTT. Its protein is CASKSQGNTEAFF. The chain uses TRBV2 and TRBJ1-1; D is perhaps TRBD1 (6 bases). The V end was cut by 7 bases, the J end by 1 base, with 10 bases between. From germline, CDR1 is SNHLY and CDR2 FYNNEI. This CDR3 contains 13 residues.

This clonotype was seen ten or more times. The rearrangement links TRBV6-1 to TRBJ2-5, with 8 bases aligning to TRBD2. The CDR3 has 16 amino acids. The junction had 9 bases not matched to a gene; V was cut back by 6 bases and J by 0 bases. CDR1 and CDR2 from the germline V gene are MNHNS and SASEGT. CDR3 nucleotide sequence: TGTGCCAGCAGCCCCATGAGCGGGGGACACCAAGAGACCCAGTACTTC. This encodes CASSPMSGGHQETQYF.

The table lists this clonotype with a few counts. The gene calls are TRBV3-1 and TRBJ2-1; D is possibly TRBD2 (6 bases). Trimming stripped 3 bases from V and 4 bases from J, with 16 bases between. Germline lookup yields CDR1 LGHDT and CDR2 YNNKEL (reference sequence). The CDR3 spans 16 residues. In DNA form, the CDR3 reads TGTGCCAGCAGCCAGGGCGGGATAGCGGCTTACAATGAGCAGTTCTTC. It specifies CASSQGGIAAYNEQFF.

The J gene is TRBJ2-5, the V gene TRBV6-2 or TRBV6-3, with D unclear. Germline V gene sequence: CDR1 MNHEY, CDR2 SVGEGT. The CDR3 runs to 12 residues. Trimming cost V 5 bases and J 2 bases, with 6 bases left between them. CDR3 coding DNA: TGTGCCAGCAGTGGTTTACAAGAGACCCAGTACTTC. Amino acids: CASSGLQETQYF.

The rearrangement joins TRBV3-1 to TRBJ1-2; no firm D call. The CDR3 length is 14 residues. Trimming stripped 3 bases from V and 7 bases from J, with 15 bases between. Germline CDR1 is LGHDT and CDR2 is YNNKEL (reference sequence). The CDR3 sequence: CASSHTGAPAGYTF. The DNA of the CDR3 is TGTGCCAGCAGCCACACGGGCGCCCCGGCTGGCTACACCTTC.

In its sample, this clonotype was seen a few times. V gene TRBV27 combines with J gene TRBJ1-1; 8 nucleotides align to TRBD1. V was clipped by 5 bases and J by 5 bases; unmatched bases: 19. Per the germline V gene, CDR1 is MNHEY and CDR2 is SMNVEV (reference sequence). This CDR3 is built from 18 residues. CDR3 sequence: CASSPLLRDGQGRTEAFF. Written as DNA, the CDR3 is TGTGCCAGCAGTCCACTACTACGGGATGGACAGGGTAGAACTGAAGCTTTCTTT.

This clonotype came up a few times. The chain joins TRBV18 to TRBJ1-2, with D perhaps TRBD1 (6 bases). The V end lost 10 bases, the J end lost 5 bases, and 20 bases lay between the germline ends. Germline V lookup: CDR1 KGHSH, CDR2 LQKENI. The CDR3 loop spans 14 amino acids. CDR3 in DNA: TGTGCCACCTCCGGACCGGGGGCCGAGTATGGCTACACCTTC. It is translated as CATSGPGAEYGYTF.

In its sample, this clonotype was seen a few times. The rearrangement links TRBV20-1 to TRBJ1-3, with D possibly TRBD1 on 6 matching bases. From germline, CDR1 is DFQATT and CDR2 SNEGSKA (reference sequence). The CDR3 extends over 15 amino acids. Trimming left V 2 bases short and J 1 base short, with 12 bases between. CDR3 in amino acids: CSARPLQGSGNTIYF. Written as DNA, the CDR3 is TGCAGTGCTAGACCACTACAGGGATCTGGAAACACCATATATTTT.

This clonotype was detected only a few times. CDR3 amino acids: CASSLAGGRSTDTQYF. The CDR3, as DNA: TGTGCCAGCAGCTTAGCGGGGGGACGGTCAACAGATACGCAGTATTTT. The chain combines TRBV7-2 with TRBJ2-3; TRBD2 might be the D (6 bases). Trimming shortened V by 0 bases and J by 3 bases, and 13 bases separated the two germline ends. CDR1 is SGHTA, CDR2 FQGNSA, per germline. CDR3 length: 16 amino acids.

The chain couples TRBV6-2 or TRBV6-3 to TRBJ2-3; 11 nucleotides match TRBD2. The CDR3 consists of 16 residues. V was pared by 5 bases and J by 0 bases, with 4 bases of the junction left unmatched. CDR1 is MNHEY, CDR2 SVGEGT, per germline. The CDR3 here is CASSDGTSGSTDTQYF. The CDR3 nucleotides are TGTGCCAGCAGTGATGGGACTAGCGGTAGCACAGATACGCAGTATTTT.

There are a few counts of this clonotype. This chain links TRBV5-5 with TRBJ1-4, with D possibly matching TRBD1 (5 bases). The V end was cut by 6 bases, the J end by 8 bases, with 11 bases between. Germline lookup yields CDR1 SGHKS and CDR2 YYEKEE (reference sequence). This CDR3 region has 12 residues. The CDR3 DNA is TGTGCCAGCACCTCTCAGGGCGAAAAACTGTTTTTT. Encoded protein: CASTSQGEKLFF.

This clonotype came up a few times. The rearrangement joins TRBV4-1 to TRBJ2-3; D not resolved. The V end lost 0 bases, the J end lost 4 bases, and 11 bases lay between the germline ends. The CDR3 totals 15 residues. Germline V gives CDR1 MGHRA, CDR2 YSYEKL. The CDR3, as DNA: TGCGCCAGCAGCCAAGAAAACGTTGGGGCAGATACGCAGTATTTT. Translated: CASSQENVGADTQYF.

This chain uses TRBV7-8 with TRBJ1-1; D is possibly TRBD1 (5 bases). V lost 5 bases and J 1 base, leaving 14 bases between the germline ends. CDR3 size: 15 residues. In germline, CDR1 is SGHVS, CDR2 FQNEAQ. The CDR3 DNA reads TGTGCCAGCAGCGTGAAGTACGGGACGAACACTGAAGCTTTCTTT. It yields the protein CASSVKYGTNTEAFF.

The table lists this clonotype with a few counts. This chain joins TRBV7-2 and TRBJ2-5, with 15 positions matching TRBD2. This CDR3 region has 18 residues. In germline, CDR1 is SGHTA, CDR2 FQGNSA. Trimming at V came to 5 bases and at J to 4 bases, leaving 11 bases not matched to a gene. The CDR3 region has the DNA TGTGCCAGCAGCCGCCGGACTAGCGGGGGGGCCGGAGGAGAGACCCAGTACTTC. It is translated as CASSRRTSGGAGGETQYF.

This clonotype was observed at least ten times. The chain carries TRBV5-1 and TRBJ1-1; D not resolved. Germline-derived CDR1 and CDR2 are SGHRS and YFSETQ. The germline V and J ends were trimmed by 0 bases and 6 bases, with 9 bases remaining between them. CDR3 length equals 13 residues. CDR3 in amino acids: CASSLVGGPEAFF. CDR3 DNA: TGCGCCAGCAGCTTGGTGGGAGGCCCTGAAGCTTTCTTT.

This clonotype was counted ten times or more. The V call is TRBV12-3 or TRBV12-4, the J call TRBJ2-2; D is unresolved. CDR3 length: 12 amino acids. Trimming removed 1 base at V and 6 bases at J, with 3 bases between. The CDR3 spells CASSLGAGELFF. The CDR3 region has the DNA TGTGCCAGCAGTTTAGGGGCCGGGGAGCTGTTTTTT.

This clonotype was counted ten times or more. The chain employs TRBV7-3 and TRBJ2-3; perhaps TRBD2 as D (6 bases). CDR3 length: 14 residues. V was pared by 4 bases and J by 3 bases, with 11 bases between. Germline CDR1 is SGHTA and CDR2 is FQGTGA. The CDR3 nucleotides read TGTGCCAGCAGCTGGGGCGGGGTGACAGATACGCAGTATTTT. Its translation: CASSWGGVTDTQYF.

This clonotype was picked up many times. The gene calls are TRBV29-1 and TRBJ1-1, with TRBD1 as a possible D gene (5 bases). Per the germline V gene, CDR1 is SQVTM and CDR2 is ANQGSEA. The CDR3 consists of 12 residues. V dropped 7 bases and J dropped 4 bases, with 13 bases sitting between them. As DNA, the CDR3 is TGCAGCGCCGACGGGACTGTCACTGAAGCTTTCTTT. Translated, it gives CSADGTVTEAFF.